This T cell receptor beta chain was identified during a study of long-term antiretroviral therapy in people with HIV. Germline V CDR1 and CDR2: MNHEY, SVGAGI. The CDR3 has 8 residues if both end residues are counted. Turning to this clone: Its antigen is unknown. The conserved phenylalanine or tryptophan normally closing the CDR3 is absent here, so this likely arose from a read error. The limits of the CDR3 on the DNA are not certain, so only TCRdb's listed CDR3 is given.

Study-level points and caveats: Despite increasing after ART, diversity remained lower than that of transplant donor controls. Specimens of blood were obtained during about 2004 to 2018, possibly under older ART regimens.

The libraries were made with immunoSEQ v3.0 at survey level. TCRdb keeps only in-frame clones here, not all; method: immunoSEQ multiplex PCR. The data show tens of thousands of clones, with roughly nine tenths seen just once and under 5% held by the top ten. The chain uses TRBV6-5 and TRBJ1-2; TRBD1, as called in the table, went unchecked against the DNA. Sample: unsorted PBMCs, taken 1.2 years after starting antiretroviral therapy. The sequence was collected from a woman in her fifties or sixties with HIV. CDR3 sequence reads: CASSVGAL.